This TCR beta chain was observed in a study of Ad26.COV2.S vaccination and SARS-CoV-2 variants listed by TCRdb under 2021. About the study as a whole: Donors in the vaccine arm were drawn from COV1001, a multicentre, randomized, double-blind, placebo-controlled phase I-IIa trial testing Ad26.COV2.S in healthy adults. Ad26.COV2.S was administered intramuscularly at 5 x 10^10 or 1 x 10^11 viral particles, either as a single shot or as two shots given 56 days apart. TCRbeta repertoire sequencing was used to assess the specificity and breadth of SARS-CoV-2-reactive T cell receptors after Ad26.COV2.S vaccination. The TCR-sequenced set comprised approximately 32 samples: approximately 20 Ad26.COV2.S vaccine recipients, 5 placebo recipients and 8 SARS-CoV-2 convalescent individuals. Trial participants were randomized into five groups of five, in which low-dose or high-dose Ad26.COV2.S was given once or twice, or placebo was given on both occasions. Investigators remained blinded to trial group allocation during experiments and outcome assessment. What the authors observed across the whole study: After vaccination, spike-specific CD8+ and CD4+ T cell responses were reported to show substantial breadth. The study was not powered for comparison of responses between vaccine doses or regimens. It was noted by the authors that total T cell responses may have been underestimated by the TCR breadth and depth analyses. Comparable non-spike TCR breadth was observed between vaccine and placebo recipients, consistent with only spike being contained in the vaccine. Higher spike-specific TCR breadth was observed in Ad26.COV2.S recipients than in placebo recipients (P = 0.0014).

The immunoSEQ Assay was the method used to sequence TCRbeta CDR3 regions. After extraction, genomic DNA underwent amplification by bias-controlled multiplex PCR, followed by high-throughput sequencing. Per the authors' processing: To quantify the absolute abundance of every unique TCRbeta CDR3 region, sequences were collapsed and filtered. T cell fraction was estimated by normalization of TCRbeta template counts to usable DNA, with usable DNA being measured through amplification of reference genes present in all nucleated cells. Repertoire TCRs were annotated as SARS-CoV-2-specific by exact matching of V gene, CDR3 amino acid sequence and J gene to a known reactive TCR set. MIRA supplied the reference SARS-CoV-2 TCR set, which was filtered for enrichment in COVID-19-positive ImmuneCODE repertoires so that public or cross-reactive TCRs were removed. Using the MIRA antigens, annotated TCRs were further analysed by specific ORF or by position within an ORF. Depth was the summed frequency of annotated unique rearrangements, while breadth was defined as annotated unique rearrangements over total unique productive rearrangements. TCR breadth was compared between groups using two-sided Wilcoxon rank-sum tests. TCRdb holds this immuneACCESS table with in-frame rearrangements only. Some clones are missing; in checked studies, unresolved V genes explain under half, and the rest has no known cause. V and J calls and clone size follow that table, whereas D and trimming were derived from the DNA. Recorded for this sample are approximately 480,000 clones; 87% of them occurred a single time. The biggest ten clones account for over 10% of the sample.

A few counts support this clone. It lacks a known antigen. The record has no base qualities; no much larger clone is one base away. From a lookup of the germline V gene, CDR1 and CDR2 are SGHRS and YFSETQ. The CDR3, from cysteine to phenylalanine, totals 17 residues. Only the CDR3 portion is preserved as DNA: 51 bases, with reading frame beginning at the first base. V is clipped by 4 bases and J by 3 bases, and the sequence between their germline boundaries is 22 bases long. The treatment or condition tag for this specimen amounts to: some 20 received Ad26.COV2.S at low or high dose, single or two shots; five or six received placebo; per-sample allocation not given. For vaccine and placebo recipients, repertoires were sequenced using samples collected on day 63 after the first injection. Between 29 July and 7 August 2020, Cohort 1b enrolled about two dozen adults aged 18-55 years at one site in Boston, USA. Ad26.COV2.S was a replication-incompetent adenovirus type 26 vector expressing a prefusion-stabilized SARS-CoV-2 spike protein from the original Wuhan strain.

This receptor was obtained from a person aged 18-60 years who received the Ad26.COV2.S COVID-19 vaccine or a placebo. Sample: peripheral blood, taken in a trial of Ad26.COV2.S vaccine versus placebo. This chain is built from TRBV5-1 and TRBJ2-5, with the D call perhaps TRBD1 or TRBD2, each one matching 5 bases. The DNA sequence reads TGCGCCAGCAGCATTGAGCGGACACTACCTTCCAAAGAGACCCAGTACTTC. Its amino acids are CASSIERTLPSKETQYF.